This T cell receptor beta chain was sequenced in a study of T-cell reconstitution after alpha-beta-depleted transplantation in children. A library of TCRbeta sequences, prepared with unique molecular identifiers, was generated. TCRdb itself ran the PCR reads through MiXCR, one entry per CDR3 protein. The sample lists approximately 350,000 distinct CDR3 sequences; 13% were seen once. The sequence was collected from a human donor who donated a stem cell graft to a child with Fanconi anemia. Source: PBMCs, taken from the stem cell graft.

CDR3 nucleotide sequence: TGTGCCAGCAAATATAGCAATCAGCCCCAGCATTTT. Translated: CASKYSNQPQHF. V and J are TRBV6-1 and TRBJ1-5; no definite D call. Per the germline V gene, CDR1 is MNHNS and CDR2 is SASEGT. The CDR3 covers 12 residues. V gave up 7 bases and J gave up 0 bases, with 4 bases separating them.